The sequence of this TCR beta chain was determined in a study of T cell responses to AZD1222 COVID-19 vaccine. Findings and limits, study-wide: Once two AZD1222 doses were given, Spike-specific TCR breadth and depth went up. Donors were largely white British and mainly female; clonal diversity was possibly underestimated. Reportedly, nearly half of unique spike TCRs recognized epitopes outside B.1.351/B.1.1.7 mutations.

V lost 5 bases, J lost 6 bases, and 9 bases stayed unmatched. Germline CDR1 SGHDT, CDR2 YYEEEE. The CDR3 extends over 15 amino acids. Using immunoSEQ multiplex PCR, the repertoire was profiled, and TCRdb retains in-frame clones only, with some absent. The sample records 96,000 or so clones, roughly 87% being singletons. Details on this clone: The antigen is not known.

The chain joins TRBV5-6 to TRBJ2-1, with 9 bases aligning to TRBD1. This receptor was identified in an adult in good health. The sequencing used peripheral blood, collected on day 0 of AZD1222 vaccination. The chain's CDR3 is CASRPGTGWGNEQFF. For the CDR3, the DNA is TGTGCCAGCAGACCCGGGACAGGGTGGGGCAATGAGCAGTTCTTC.